One sample yielded the 9 T cell receptor beta chains listed below, sequenced in a study of T cells after yellow fever vaccination. MiXCR, run by TCRdb on the 5' RACE reads, gives a single entry per CDR3 protein. The sample records some 240,000 distinct CDR3 sequences, about 3% being singletons. Sequencing used CD4+ T cells sorted from PBMCs, obtained 10 days after the yellow fever booster vaccination. Receptor source: a man younger than 30 who received the YFV17D yellow fever vaccine.

This clonotype was observed many times. The rearrangement uses TRBV18 and TRBJ1-1; no firm D call. CDR3 length equals 12 residues. Trimming removed 4 bases at V and 10 bases at J, with 13 bases between. Per the germline V gene, CDR1 is KGHSH and CDR2 is LQKENI. The CDR3 is CASSLAGPGAFF. In nucleotides, the CDR3 is TGTGCCAGCTCACTCGCAGGTCCCGGAGCTTTCTTT.

The chain links TRBV5-4 to TRBJ2-3, with TRBD1 as a possible D gene (6 bases). Per germline, CDR1 SGHNT and CDR2 YYREEE (reference sequence). With 7 bases removed from V and 2 bases from J, the gap between germline ends came to 20 bases. The CDR3 has 16 amino acids. The CDR3 DNA follows: TGTGCCAGCTCCAAAGCAGGGGCCTCTGACACAGATACGCAGTATTTT. Translated, it gives CASSKAGASDTDTQYF.

This clonotype was counted many times. The chain couples TRBV5-6 to TRBJ2-7, with a possible D match to TRBD2 (6 bases). The germline CDR1 and CDR2 sequences are SGHDT and YYEEEE. Trimming took 4 bases from V and 1 from J, leaving 15 bases between them. This CDR3 has 15 residues. The CDR3 region is CASSNNRGLSYEQYF. For the CDR3, the DNA is TGTGCCAGCAGCAATAACCGGGGGTTGTCCTACGAGCAGTACTTC.

The chain couples TRBV5-1 to TRBJ1-1, with TRBD1 matching 8 bases. The J segment lost 7 bases and the V segment lost 4 bases, leaving 9 bases of the junction unmatched. CDR1 SGHRS and CDR2 YFSETQ come from the germline V gene. The CDR3 sequence is 14 residues long. Here the CDR3 DNA reads TGCGCCAGCAGCGTTGACAGGGGAGGCTTTGAAGCTTTCTTT. As protein: CASSVDRGGFEAFF.

CDR3 loop: CASSPSVPKTENTGELFF. The CDR3 DNA reads TGCGCCAGTTCCCCTAGTGTGCCGAAAACAGAGAACACCGGGGAGCTGTTTTTT. The genes are TRBV10-1 and TRBJ2-2; D unresolved. Germline-derived CDR1 and CDR2 are WNHNN and SYGVQD (reference sequence). Trimming removed 9 bases at V and 1 base at J, with 24 bases between. The CDR3 is 18 residues long.

The table lists this clonotype with many counts. The V call is TRBV5-1, the J call TRBJ1-1; tentative D call: TRBD1 (5 bases). V gave up 0 bases and J gave up 1 base, with 10 bases separating them. CDR1 and CDR2 (germline): SGHRS, YFSETQ. The CDR3 contains 15 residues. The CDR3 loop is CASSLGGAPNTEAFF. Written as DNA, the CDR3 is TGCGCCAGCAGCTTGGGAGGGGCACCGAACACTGAAGCTTTCTTT. Supplemented by reference TRBV5-1 and TRBJ1-1, the full variable domain reads KAGVTQTPRYLIKTRGQQVTLSCSPISGHRSVSWYQQTPGQGLQFLFEYFSETQRNKGNFPGRFSGRQFSNSRSEMNVSTLELGDSALYLCASSLGGAPNTEAFFGQGTRLTVV.

Many counts were recorded for this clonotype. V gene TRBV20-1 combines with J gene TRBJ1-2; tentatively, D is TRBD1 (5 bases). This CDR3 contains 10 residues. V was cut by 6 bases and J by 8 bases, with 10 bases left in between. Germline CDR1 and CDR2: DFQATT and SNEGSKA (reference sequence). CDR3 nucleotides: TGCAGTGCCGCGGGGCAAGGCTACACCTTC. As protein: CSAAGQGYTF.

Details on this clonotype: A read error may explain this, as a much larger clone is one base away. The chain joins TRBV9 to TRBJ1-1; D is unclear. Trimming shortened V by 2 bases and J by 1 base, and 6 bases separated the two germline ends. This CDR3 comprises 13 residues. Germline V gene data show CDR1 as SGDLS and CDR2 as YYNGEE. In nucleotides, the CDR3 is TGTGCCAGCAGCGTCGGGGAGAACACTGAAGCTTTCTTT. Its protein product is CASSVGENTEAFF.

The gene calls are TRBV5-6 and TRBJ1-6; D may be TRBD1 (6 bases). Between the trimmed V and J ends, which lost 4 bases and 6 bases, there was a span of 14 bases. The CDR3 covers 15 residues. Germline-derived CDR1 and CDR2 are SGHDT and YYEEEE. CDR3 DNA: TGTGCCAGCAGCCTGAGGGGGAGACGTAATTCACCCCTCCACTTT. The encoded protein is CASSLRGRRNSPLHF.